This TCR beta chain was found in a study of CD8+ T cells in alopecia areata. Stated treatment: oral pan-JAK inhibitor, 5-10 mg twice daily. On this clone: Its cognate antigen is unknown.

Study outcomes and limitations: Lesional tissue from the scalp (especially in alopecia totalis/universalis) showed higher clonality than normal scalp. On tofacitinib, scalp and blood still held many of the expanded lesional clones.

After isolation, RNA underwent reverse transcription to generate cDNA as the sequencing template. Libraries were prepared by immunoSEQ multiplex PCR; TCRdb keeps only in-frame clonotypes and omits some of them. This table has nearly 200,000 clones, roughly 60% appearing once. V gave up 6 bases and J gave up 5 bases, with 8 bases separating them. Germline CDR1 reads SEHNR; CDR2 reads FQNEAQ (reference sequence). The CDR3 sequence is 11 residues long. The chain is built from TRBV7-9 and TRBJ2-7, with D possibly matching TRBD2 (6 bases). The sample in question was CD4+ T cells sorted from blood, obtained at week 24, from a patient treated with tofacitinib. This TCR was recovered from a human donor with alopecia areata. In DNA form, the CDR3 reads TGTGCCAGCAGAACGGGGGACGAGCAGTACTTC. Its translation is CASRTGDEQYF. Supplemented by reference TRBV7-9 and TRBJ2-7, the full variable domain reads DTGVSQNPRHKITKRGQNVTFRCDPISEHNRLYWYRQTLGQGPEFLTYFQNEAQLEKSRLLSDRFSAERPKGSFSTLEIQRTEQGDSAMYLCASRTGDEQYFGPGTRLTVT.